The clone carrying this T cell receptor beta chain was picked up one time. The antigen is unknown. This entry belongs to a study of cytomegalovirus exposure and HLA in healthy donors. General study results and limits: As a later analysis revealed, most CMV-associated TCR beta chains appeared HLA-restricted.

The study ran its PCR with 60 Vbeta and 13 Jbeta primers. Only in-frame clones appear in the TCRdb table, and some are missing; sequencing was by immunoSEQ multiplex PCR. The table shows more than 150,000 clones, with around 80% occurring only once. Looked up from germline, CDR1 is MNHEY and CDR2 is SMNVEV (reference sequence). The V gene end was trimmed by 4 bases and the J gene end by 2 bases; junction bases not matched to a gene: 20. This CDR3 is 21 amino acids long. The clonotype comes from a girl aged 2 to 10 in good health and CMV-seropositive. Source material: PBMCs. The rearrangement joins TRBV27 to TRBJ2-7, with 13 bases identical to TRBD2. As DNA, the CDR3 is TGTGCCAGCAGTTCGTTGCCGACTAGCGGGAGGAAAAAGGCCTACACCTACGAGCAGTACTTC. This sequence encodes CASSSLPTSGRKKAYTYEQYF.